The 25 T cell receptor beta chains reported below all come from one sample, sequenced in a study of blood T cell repertoires in COVID-19 (dated by TCRdb to about 2020). Library preparation used the immunoSEQ multiplex PCR assay. The table was pulled from immuneACCESS by TCRdb, which kept in-frame rearrangements only. Such tables lose some clones; where checked, under half of the loss comes from unresolved V genes, and the rest has no known cause. This sample holds 320,000 or so clones; around 90% were observed only once. The top ten constitute around 4.8% of the sample. The sequenced sample was PBMCs or T cells enriched from blood (not recorded which). The receptors were gathered from a man aged 55-75 years who had recovered from COVID-19.

The chain employs TRBV14 and TRBJ2-2; 10 bases agree with TRBD2. With V trimmed by 1 base and J by 5 bases, 4 bases remained unmatched. Germline V gives CDR1 SGHDN, CDR2 FVKESK. The CDR3 is 16 amino acids. The CDR3 protein is CASSQGLAGITGELFF. Written as DNA, the CDR3 is TGTGCCAGCAGCCAAGGACTAGCGGGTATTACCGGGGAGCTGTTTTTT.

The chain has TRBV11-2 and TRBJ2-5, with 10 bases fitting TRBD1. V lost 2 bases to trimming and J lost 5 bases; unmatched junction nucleotides: 2. The CDR3 runs to 14 residues. From germline, CDR1 is SGHAT and CDR2 FQNNGV. For the CDR3, the DNA is TGTGCCAGCAGCTTATCGGGACAGGGGGAGACCCAGTACTTC. It yields the protein CASSLSGQGETQYF.

The chain is built from TRBV3-1 (or the pseudogene TRBV3-2) and TRBJ1-5; a possible D gene is TRBD1 (6 bases). V was pared by 3 bases and J by 6 bases, with 15 bases between. CDR1 and CDR2 from the germline V gene are LGHDT and YNNKEL (reference sequence). CDR3 length equals 15 residues. The CDR3 region is CASSHQSEGGQPQHF. The DNA of the CDR3 is TGTGCCAGCAGCCATCAGTCCGAAGGGGGTCAGCCCCAGCATTTT.

CDR3 loop: CASSRTSGFTDTQYF. The CDR3 coding sequence is TGTGCCAGCAGTAGGACTAGCGGGTTCACAGATACGCAGTATTTT. V and J are TRBV2 and TRBJ2-3; 11 bases map to TRBD2. J was trimmed by 2 bases and V by 5 bases; bases with no gene match: 3. CDR1 and CDR2 (germline): SNHLY, FYNNEI. The CDR3 is made up of 15 amino acids. The variable domain in full, with the rest retrieved from reference TRBV2 and TRBJ2-3, is EPEVTQTPSHQVTQMGQEVILRCVPISNHLYFYWYRQILGQKVEFLVSFYNNEISEKSEIFDDQFSVERPDGSNFTLKIRSTKLEDSAMYFCASSRTSGFTDTQYFGPGTRLTVL.

The chain combines TRBV19 with TRBJ2-1, with D possibly TRBD2 on 6 matching bases. V lost 7 bases and J lost 4, with 8 bases in between. Germline CDR1 is LNHDA and CDR2 is SQIVND (reference sequence). This CDR3 has 12 amino acids. CDR3 sequence (DNA): TGTGCCAGTACCCGGGGGTACAATGAGCAGTTCTTC. Protein product: CASTRGYNEQFF. Combining the CDR3 with reference TRBV19 and TRBJ2-1 gives the whole variable domain DGGITQSPKYLFRKEGQNVTLSCEQNLNHDAMYWYRQDPGQGLRLIYYSQIVNDFQKGDIAEGYSVSREKKESFPLTVTSAQKNPTAFYLCASTRGYNEQFFGPGTRLTVL.

This chain links TRBV19 with TRBJ1-4; TRBD1 aligns across 7 bases. CDR3 length: 15 residues. V dropped 3 bases and J dropped 5; count of bases not matched to a gene: 6. The germline V gene encodes CDR1 LNHDA and CDR2 SQIVND (reference sequence). DNA of the CDR3: TGTGCCAGTAGTATCCCAGGGGGTATGAATGAAAAACTGTTTTTT. It yields the protein CASSIPGGMNEKLFF.

J is TRBJ2-3 and V is TRBV11-3; D perhaps matches TRBD2 (6 bases). The CDR3 is 17 residues long. V lost 4 bases to trimming and J lost 3 bases, with 20 bases between them. Germline CDR1 reads SGHNT; CDR2 reads YENEEA. CDR3 sequence: CASSSGTGRSVTDTQYF. The CDR3 DNA reads TGTGCCAGCAGCTCAGGGACTGGACGGTCTGTGACAGATACGCAGTATTTT.

This chain connects TRBV28 to TRBJ2-7; 10 bases are shared with TRBD1. The germline V gene encodes CDR1 MDHEN and CDR2 SYDVKM. The CDR3 is 15 residues long. Trimming cost V 1 base and J 7 bases; bases outside gene matches: 7. The CDR3 spells CASSLFGDRGREQYF. The DNA of the CDR3 is TGTGCCAGCAGTTTATTTGGCGACAGGGGGCGAGAGCAGTACTTC. The full variable domain, with the rest looked up from reference TRBV28 and TRBJ2-7, is DVKVTQSSRYLVKRTGEKVFLECVQDMDHENMFWYRQDPGLGLRLIYFSYDVKMKEKGDIPEGYSVSREKKERFSLILESASTNQTSMYLCASSLFGDRGREQYFGPGTRLTVT.

The chain recombines TRBV7-3 with TRBJ2-7; 8 bases match TRBD2. The CDR3 runs 17 residues. Germline CDR1 is SGHTA and CDR2 is FQGTGA. Trimming cost V 0 bases and J 0 bases; bases outside gene matches: 7. In DNA, the CDR3 is TGTGCCAGCAGCTTAACGAGACTAGCGCAGAGCTCCTACGAGCAGTACTTC. As protein: CASSLTRLAQSSYEQYF. The whole variable domain, remainder taken from reference TRBV7-3 and TRBJ2-7, is GAGVSQTPSNKVTEKGKYVELRCDPISGHTALYWYRQSLGQGPEFLIYFQGTGAADDSGLPNDRFFAVRPEGSVSTLKIQRTERGDSAVYLCASSLTRLAQSSYEQYFGPGTRLTVT.

The chain couples TRBV7-9 to TRBJ1-1; tentative D call: TRBD1 (6 bases). Trimming pared 4 bases from V and 5 bases from J, leaving 17 bases between. The CDR3 has 15 residues. Germline CDR1 SEHNR, CDR2 FQNEAQ (reference sequence). Here the CDR3 DNA reads TGTGCCAGCAGCTCCGAAGACAGGTCGCGAACTGAAGCTTTCTTT. Protein sequence: CASSSEDRSRTEAFF.

This clone was seen just once. This sequence joins TRBV11-1 and TRBJ1-1; D is undetermined. V was shortened by 1 base and J by 2 bases, with 5 bases between the two germline ends. This CDR3 spans 13 amino acids. Germline lookup yields CDR1 SGHAT and CDR2 FQDESV (reference sequence). The CDR3 nucleotides are TGTGCCAGCAGCTTAGGGAGAAACACTGAAGCTTTCTTT. Its protein is CASSLGRNTEAFF. Full variable domain (rest looked up from reference TRBV11-1 and TRBJ1-1): EAEVAQSPRYKITEKSQAVAFWCDPISGHATLYWYRQILGQGPELLVQFQDESVVDDSQLPKDRFSAERLKGVDSTLKIQPAELGDSAMYLCASSLGRNTEAFFGQGTRLTVV.

This chain connects TRBV2 to TRBJ2-4, with a tentative D call TRBD2 (6 bases). There are 19 residues in the CDR3. Trimming took off 4 bases at V and 0 bases at J, with 22 bases between the two ends. The germline V gene has CDR1 SNHLY and CDR2 FYNNEI. The CDR3 here is CASSGRPPTRPEAKNIQYF. Written as DNA, the CDR3 is TGTGCCAGCAGTGGGAGGCCGCCGACTAGGCCGGAAGCCAAAAACATTCAGTACTTC.

The V gene is TRBV4-3, the J gene TRBJ2-2, with 7 bases identical to TRBD1. The CDR3 length is 15 residues. CDR1 is LGHNA and CDR2 is YSLEER in the germline V gene. Germline trimming cut 1 base from V and 5 bases from J; bases unmatched to any gene: 4. CDR3 sequence (DNA): TGCGCCAGCAGCCAAGTAACAGGGGAAACCGGGGAGCTGTTTTTT. Translation: CASSQVTGETGELFF.

The V and J genes are TRBV7-9 and TRBJ1-5, with D possibly matching TRBD1 (5 bases). The CDR3 is 16 residues long. V dropped 4 bases and J dropped 6 bases, with 19 bases sitting between them. Germline V gene lookup returns CDR1 SEHNR and CDR2 FQNEAQ (reference sequence). The CDR3 is CASSSLFMGQGQPQHF. The CDR3 DNA reads as TGTGCCAGCAGCTCCTTATTTATGGGGCAGGGTCAGCCCCAGCATTTT. Full variable domain (outside the CDR3, taken from reference TRBV7-9 and TRBJ1-5): DTGVSQNPRHKITKRGQNVTFRCDPISEHNRLYWYRQTLGQGPEFLTYFQNEAQLEKSRLLSDRFSAERPKGSFSTLEIQRTEQGDSAMYLCASSSLFMGQGQPQHFGDGTRLSIL.

This CDR3 reads CASSKGTGVGAFF. The CDR3 region has the DNA TGTGCCAGCAGCAAAGGGACAGGGGTTGGGGCTTTCTTT. The chain carries TRBV27 and TRBJ1-1; 10 bases are a match to TRBD1. This CDR3 has 13 residues. Looked up from germline, CDR1 is MNHEY and CDR2 is SMNVEV (reference sequence). With V trimmed by 6 bases and J by 11 bases, 9 bases remained unmatched.

This clone is a singleton in its sample. CDR3: CASSQGAGGLGEQYF. The CDR3 DNA follows: TGCGCCAGCAGCCAAGGGGCGGGAGGGCTGGGCGAGCAGTACTTC. This sequence joins TRBV5-1 and TRBJ2-7; 9 bases line up with TRBD2. The ends lost 4 bases at V and 6 bases at J; junction bases unmatched: 11. Germline loops: CDR1 SGHRS, CDR2 YFSETQ. This CDR3 has 15 residues.

The chain combines TRBV5-6 with TRBJ2-6, with 12 bases fitting TRBD1. The junction had 4 bases not matched to a gene; V was cut back by 0 bases and J by 3 bases. This CDR3 comprises 18 residues. Germline CDR1 SGHDT, CDR2 YYEEEE. The CDR3 protein is CASSLVGQGAGGANVLTF. The CDR3 nucleotides are TGTGCCAGCAGCTTGGTGGGACAGGGGGCAGGTGGGGCCAACGTCCTGACTTTC.

The chain couples TRBV28 to TRBJ2-1; 10 nucleotides agree with TRBD2. J gave up 8 bases and V 6 bases, and 19 bases lay outside the gene matches. The CDR3 totals 18 residues. Germline CDR1 MDHEN, CDR2 SYDVKM. Written as DNA, the CDR3 is TGTGCCAGCAGAAGTGTGCAGGGGAAGCGGGAGGGTTGGCATGAGCAGTTCTTC. Translated: CASRSVQGKREGWHEQFF. The whole variable domain, filled in from reference TRBV28 and TRBJ2-1, reads DVKVTQSSRYLVKRTGEKVFLECVQDMDHENMFWYRQDPGLGLRLIYFSYDVKMKEKGDIPEGYSVSREKKERFSLILESASTNQTSMYLCASRSVQGKREGWHEQFFGPGTRLTVL.

The CDR3 here is CASSSTGDSGNTIYF. The CDR3 nucleotides are TGTGCCAGCTCATCGACAGGGGACTCTGGAAACACCATATATTTT. This chain uses TRBV18 with TRBJ1-3, with 8 bases fitting TRBD1. J was trimmed by 0 bases and V by 5 bases; bases with no gene match: 3. There are 15 residues in the CDR3. Germline values: CDR1 KGHSH, CDR2 LQKENI.

The chain links TRBV2 to TRBJ2-7, with 7 bases identical to TRBD1. The CDR3 runs 13 residues. Unmatched junction bases numbered 4, after V lost 6 bases and J lost 2 bases. From germline, CDR1 is SNHLY and CDR2 FYNNEI. The CDR3 spells CASSAGTAYEQYF. DNA of the CDR3: TGTGCCAGCAGCGCAGGGACAGCCTACGAGCAGTACTTC.

The chain joins TRBV30 to TRBJ2-7; 8 bases line up with TRBD1. Germline values: CDR1 GTSNPN, CDR2 SVGIG (reference sequence). The CDR3 is 13 residues long. V dropped 7 bases and J dropped 10; count of bases not matched to a gene: 15. CDR3 loop: CAYDRGTSLLQYF. The CDR3 bases are TGTGCCTACGACAGGGGAACTTCCCTATTACAGTACTTC.

The chain has TRBV7-2 and TRBJ1-6; tentative D call: TRBD1 (5 bases). This CDR3 is built from 17 residues. The ends were cut back, 0 bases at V and 0 bases at J, with 9 bases in the middle. Germline CDR1 is SGHTA and CDR2 is FQGNSA. The CDR3 DNA reads as TGTGCCAGCAGCTTAGCAAGGGGCTTCTCCTATAATTCACCCCTCCACTTT. It encodes CASSLARGFSYNSPLHF.

The rearrangement links TRBV27 to TRBJ2-7; tentatively, D is TRBD2 (6 bases). Deletions cut 3 bases from V and 3 bases from J, with 12 bases between. The CDR3 consists of 14 residues. Germline CDR1 and CDR2: MNHEY and SMNVEV (reference sequence). CDR3 DNA: TGTGCCAGCAGTTTCGCTAGCGCCAACTACGAGCAGTACTTC. It specifies CASSFASANYEQYF.

The genes are TRBV13 and TRBJ2-7; 7 bases align to TRBD1. Germline V gene lookup returns CDR1 PRHDT and CDR2 FYEKMQ (reference sequence). The CDR3 length is 13 residues. V gave up 6 bases and J gave up 5 bases; unmatched junction bases: 7. Written as DNA, the CDR3 is TGTGCCAGCAGTCTCAGGGGGAACCACGAGCAGTACTTC. Protein sequence: CASSLRGNHEQYF.

The chain couples TRBV3-1 (or the pseudogene TRBV3-2) to TRBJ1-1; D is uncertain. Germline V gene lookup returns CDR1 LGHDT and CDR2 YNNKEL (reference sequence). Trimming removed 3 bases at V and 4 bases at J, with 3 bases between. The length of the CDR3 is 11 residues. CDR3 in amino acids: CASSHRTEAFF. The CDR3 DNA reads TGTGCCAGCAGCCATCGCACTGAAGCTTTCTTT.